The 17 T cell receptor beta chains below all came from one sample that was sequenced in a study of T cell clones after liver transplantation. Assay: immunoSEQ multiplex PCR; the TCRdb copy retains only in-frame clones and omits some. The data hold 20,000 to 25,000 clones, with 78% observed a single time. The sequencing used CD8+ T cells from blood, collected roughly 55 months after liver transplant. The receptors here all came from a human patient who received a liver transplant. Part of the T cell pool may stem from the graft donor.

This chain uses TRBV6-1 with TRBJ2-7; D is unclear. The V and J ends lost 2 bases and 1 base respectively, with 12 bases between them. The CDR3 is 15 amino acids. Germline CDR1 MNHNS, CDR2 SASEGT. CDR3 DNA sequence: TGTGCCAGCAGTGAAAGGGCTTACGGATCCTACGAGCAGTACTTC. This sequence encodes CASSERAYGSYEQYF.

A few counts support this clone. The chain links TRBV27 to TRBJ1-2; D remains ambiguous. Germline V CDR1 and CDR2: MNHEY, SMNVEV (reference sequence). Between the trimmed V and J ends, which lost 2 bases and 2 bases, there was a span of 18 bases. There are 17 residues in the CDR3. Here the CDR3 reads CASSLGFVAEQNYGYTF. In nucleotides, the CDR3 is TGTGCCAGCAGTTTAGGGTTCGTGGCAGAACAAAACTATGGCTACACCTTC.

The chain has TRBV7-8 and TRBJ2-1; 7 bases are a match to TRBD1. In germline, CDR1 is SGHVS, CDR2 FQNEAQ. This CDR3 comprises 15 residues. The junction had 8 bases not matched to a gene; V was cut back by 7 bases and J by 2 bases. CDR3 loop: CASTPGQLTYNEQFF. CDR3 in DNA: TGTGCCAGCACCCCGGGACAGTTAACCTACAATGAGCAGTTCTTC. Using reference TRBV7-8 and TRBJ2-1 for the parts outside the CDR3, the full variable domain is GAGVSQSPRYKVAKRGQDVALRCDPISGHVSLFWYQQALGQGPEFLTYFQNEAQLDKSGLPSDRFFAERPEGSVSTLKIQRTQQEDSAVYLCASTPGQLTYNEQFFGPGTRLTVL.

The chain joins TRBV28 to TRBJ2-7; D is uncertain. Trimming removed 3 bases from V and 0 bases from J, with 18 bases in between. CDR1 and CDR2 (germline): MDHEN, SYDVKM. The CDR3 sequence is 17 residues long. The CDR3 nucleotides are TGTGCCAGCAGTTTTCCCTCCGGGCGGACCGTCTCCTACGAGCAGTACTTC. This encodes CASSFPSGRTVSYEQYF.

Here the CDR3 reads CASSYVEGAGGYTF. The CDR3 DNA reads TGTGCCAGCAGTTACGTCGAGGGGGCCGGGGGCTACACCTTC. The chain is built from TRBV6-5 and TRBJ1-2, with 7 positions matching TRBD1. Germline loops: CDR1 MNHEY, CDR2 SVGAGI. V was pared by 2 bases and J by 8 bases, with 8 bases of the junction left unmatched. CDR3 length: 14 residues.

This clone has more than one count but fewer than ten. The chain couples TRBV28 to TRBJ1-6; D perhaps matches TRBD1 (6 bases). V was shortened by 2 bases and J by 10 bases, with 12 bases between the two germline ends. CDR1 and CDR2 (germline): MDHEN, SYDVKM. This CDR3 region has 14 residues. This CDR3 is CASSLPRGGSPLHF. In DNA, the CDR3 is TGTGCCAGCAGTTTACCCCGAGGGGGGTCACCCCTCCACTTT.

The V and J genes are TRBV6-1 and TRBJ1-4; no clear D gene. CDR1 MNHNS and CDR2 SASEGT come from the germline V gene. The CDR3 extends over 20 amino acids. Trimming took 3 bases from V and 4 from J, leaving 27 bases between them. The CDR3, as DNA: TGTGCCAGCAGTGACCTTAGAGGAGGGCCACACCTCTCTCTTAATGAAAAACTGTTTTTT. This translates into CASSDLRGGPHLSLNEKLFF.

V is TRBV27 and J is TRBJ2-1; 10 nucleotides match TRBD1. Germline CDR1 MNHEY, CDR2 SMNVEV (reference sequence). This CDR3 region has 15 residues. V was pared by 4 bases and J by 5 bases, with 5 bases of the junction left unmatched. This chain's CDR3 is CASSSPGQGHNEQFF. In DNA, the CDR3 is TGTGCCAGCAGTTCCCCGGGACAGGGGCACAATGAGCAGTTCTTC.

The rearrangement uses TRBV7-6 and TRBJ2-7; D uncertain. Trimming shortened V by 2 bases and J by 6 bases, and 11 bases separated the two germline ends. Germline CDR1 reads SGHVS; CDR2 reads FNYEAQ. The CDR3 is 13 residues long. The CDR3 DNA reads as TGTGCCAGCAGCTTACGGAATGACGGCGAGCAGTACTTC. The encoded protein is CASSLRNDGEQYF.

This clone was counted a few times. The chain couples TRBV6-5 to TRBJ1-2; maybe TRBD1 (6 bases). Trimming removed 0 bases from V and 8 bases from J, with 13 bases in between. Germline CDR1 MNHEY, CDR2 SVGAGI. This CDR3 contains 14 residues. The CDR3: CASSYSGGAKGYTF. As DNA, the CDR3 is TGTGCCAGCAGTTACTCAGGGGGGGCGAAAGGCTACACCTTC.

This clone was seen once. V gene TRBV7-9 combines with J gene TRBJ2-7; a possible D gene is TRBD1 (6 bases). V was shortened by 4 bases and J by 1 base, with 14 bases between the two germline ends. Germline V lookup: CDR1 SEHNR, CDR2 FQNEAQ (reference sequence). The CDR3 covers 15 residues. CDR3 amino acids: CASSSDRTPSYEQYF. The CDR3 DNA reads TGTGCCAGCAGCTCCGACAGGACCCCTTCCTACGAGCAGTACTTC. The variable domain in full, with the rest retrieved from reference TRBV7-9 and TRBJ2-7, is DTGVSQNPRHKITKRGQNVTFRCDPISEHNRLYWYRQTLGQGPEFLTYFQNEAQLEKSRLLSDRFSAERPKGSFSTLEIQRTEQGDSAMYLCASSSDRTPSYEQYFGPGTRLTVT.

The gene calls are TRBV6-5 and TRBJ2-7; D might be TRBD1 (6 bases). The germline gives CDR1 MNHEY, CDR2 SVGAGI. Trimming took 0 bases from V and 4 from J, leaving 10 bases between them. The CDR3 extends over 14 amino acids. This CDR3 is CASSYSTGPYEQYF. In DNA, the CDR3 is TGTGCCAGCAGTTACTCGACAGGTCCTTACGAGCAGTACTTC.

This chain uses TRBV4-1 with TRBJ2-7, with 8 bases that match TRBD1. CDR1 and CDR2 (germline): MGHRA, YSYEKL. CDR3 length equals 15 residues. V lost 4 bases and J lost 2; bases outside the gene matches: 7. CDR3 sequence: CASSLSGQETYEQYF. The CDR3, as DNA: TGCGCCAGCAGCCTATCGGGACAGGAAACCTACGAGCAGTACTTC.

The CDR3, as DNA: TGTGCCAGCAGCGGTTCGGGTGGGGATTCACCCCTCCACTTT. It specifies CASSGSGGDSPLHF. This chain uses TRBV9 with TRBJ1-6; no reliable D call. With 3 bases removed from V and 8 bases from J, the gap between germline ends came to 12 bases. The germline gives CDR1 SGDLS, CDR2 YYNGEE. This CDR3 is built from 14 residues.

The chain recombines TRBV13 with TRBJ1-1; D gene unclear. Trimming took off 5 bases at V and 1 base at J, with 2 bases between the two ends. The CDR3 has 11 amino acids. Germline V lookup: CDR1 PRHDT, CDR2 FYEKMQ (reference sequence). The CDR3 sequence: CASSPNTEAFF. CDR3 nucleotide sequence: TGTGCCAGCAGCCCGAACACTGAAGCTTTCTTT.

This chain uses TRBV15 with TRBJ1-1; possibly TRBD1 for D (5 bases). The CDR3 covers 14 residues. Trimming took 1 base from V and 0 from J, leaving 6 bases between them. Germline-derived CDR1 and CDR2 are LNHNV and YYDKDF (reference sequence). The CDR3 sequence is CATSRAGLNTEAFF. In DNA, the CDR3 is TGTGCCACCAGCAGAGCGGGGCTGAACACTGAAGCTTTCTTT. Using reference TRBV15 and TRBJ1-1 for the parts outside the CDR3, the full variable domain is DAMVIQNPRYQVTQFGKPVTLSCSQTLNHNVMYWYQQKSSQAPKLLFHYYDKDFNNEADTPDNFQSRRPNTSFCFLDIRSPGLGDTAMYLCATSRAGLNTEAFFGQGTRLTVV.

The chain uses TRBV7-9 and TRBJ2-7; 14 nucleotides agree with TRBD2. CDR1 SEHNR and CDR2 FQNEAQ come from the germline V gene (reference sequence). Trimming removed 5 bases from V and 6 bases from J; junction bases left unmatched: 12. The CDR3 loop spans 17 amino acids. In DNA, the CDR3 is TGTGCCAGCAGCCCAAGGACTAGCGGGGGGACCCTGGGCGAGCAGTACTTC. Its protein product is CASSPRTSGGTLGEQYF. The full variable domain, in which reference TRBV7-9 and TRBJ2-7 provide the parts outside the CDR3, is DTGVSQNPRHKITKRGQNVTFRCDPISEHNRLYWYRQTLGQGPEFLTYFQNEAQLEKSRLLSDRFSAERPKGSFSTLEIQRTEQGDSAMYLCASSPRTSGGTLGEQYFGPGTRLTVT.